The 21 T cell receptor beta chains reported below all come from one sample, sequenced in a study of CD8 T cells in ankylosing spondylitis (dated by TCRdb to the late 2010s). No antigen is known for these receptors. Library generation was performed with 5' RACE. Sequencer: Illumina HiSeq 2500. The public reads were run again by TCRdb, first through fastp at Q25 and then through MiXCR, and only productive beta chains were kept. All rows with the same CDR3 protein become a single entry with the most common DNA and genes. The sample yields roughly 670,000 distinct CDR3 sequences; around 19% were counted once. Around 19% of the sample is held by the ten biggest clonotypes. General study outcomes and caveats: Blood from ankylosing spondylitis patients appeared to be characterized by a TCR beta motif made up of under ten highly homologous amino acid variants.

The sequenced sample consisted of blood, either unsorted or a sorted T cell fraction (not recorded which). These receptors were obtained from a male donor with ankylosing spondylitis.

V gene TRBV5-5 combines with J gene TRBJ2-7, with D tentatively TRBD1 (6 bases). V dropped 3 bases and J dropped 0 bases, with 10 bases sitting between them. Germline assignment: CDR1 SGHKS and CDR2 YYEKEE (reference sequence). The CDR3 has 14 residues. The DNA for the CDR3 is TGTGCCAGCAGCTCCCAGGGGACCTCCTACGAGCAGTACTTC. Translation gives CASSSQGTSYEQYF.

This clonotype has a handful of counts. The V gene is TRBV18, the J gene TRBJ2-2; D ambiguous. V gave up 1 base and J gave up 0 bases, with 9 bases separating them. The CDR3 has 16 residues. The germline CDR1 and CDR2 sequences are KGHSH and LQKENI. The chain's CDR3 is CASSPQVPSNTGELFF. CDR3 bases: TGTGCCAGCTCACCACAGGTACCTTCGAACACCGGGGAGCTGTTTTTT. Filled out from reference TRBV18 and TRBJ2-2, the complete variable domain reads NAGVMQNPRHLVRRRGQEARLRCSPMKGHSHVYWYRQLPEEGLKFMVYLQKENIIDESGMPKERFSAEFPKEGPSILRIQQVVRGDSAAYFCASSPQVPSNTGELFFGEGSRLTVL.

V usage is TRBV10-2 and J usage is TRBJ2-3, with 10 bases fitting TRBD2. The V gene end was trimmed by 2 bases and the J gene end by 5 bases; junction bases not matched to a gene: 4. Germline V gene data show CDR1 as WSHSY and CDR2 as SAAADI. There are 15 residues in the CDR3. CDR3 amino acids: CASSEAVAGGDTQYF. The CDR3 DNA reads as TGCGCCAGCAGTGAGGCGGTAGCGGGGGGAGATACGCAGTATTTT.

The CDR3 loop reads CSVPGQGAYEQYF. CDR3 coding DNA: TGCAGTGTTCCGGGACAGGGGGCCTACGAGCAGTACTTC. The chain is built from TRBV20-1 and TRBJ2-7; TRBD1 agrees at 11 bases. Germline V gives CDR1 DFQATT, CDR2 SNEGSKA (reference sequence). The CDR3 loop spans 13 amino acids. Losses at the gene ends were 7 bases for V and 2 bases for J; bases not matched to a gene: 4.

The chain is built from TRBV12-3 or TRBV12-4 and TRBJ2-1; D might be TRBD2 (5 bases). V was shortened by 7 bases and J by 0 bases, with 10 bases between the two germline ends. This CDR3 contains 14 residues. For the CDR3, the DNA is TGTGCCAGCACCCCGGACTTCTCCTACAATGAGCAGTTCTTC. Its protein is CASTPDFSYNEQFF.

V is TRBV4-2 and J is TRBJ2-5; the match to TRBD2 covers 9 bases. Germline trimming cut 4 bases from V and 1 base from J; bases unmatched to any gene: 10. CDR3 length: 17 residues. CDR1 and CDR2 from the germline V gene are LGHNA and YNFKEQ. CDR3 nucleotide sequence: TGTGCCAGCAGCCCCTTCGGGGCTAGCGGGGCCCAAGAGACCCAGTACTTC. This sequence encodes CASSPFGASGAQETQYF.

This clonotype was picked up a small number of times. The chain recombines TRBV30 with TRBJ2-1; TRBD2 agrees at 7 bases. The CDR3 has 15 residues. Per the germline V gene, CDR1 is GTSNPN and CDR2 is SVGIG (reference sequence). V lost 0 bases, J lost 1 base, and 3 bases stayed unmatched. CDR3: CAWSVLGGSYNEQFF. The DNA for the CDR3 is TGTGCCTGGAGTGTACTCGGGGGGTCCTACAATGAGCAGTTCTTC.

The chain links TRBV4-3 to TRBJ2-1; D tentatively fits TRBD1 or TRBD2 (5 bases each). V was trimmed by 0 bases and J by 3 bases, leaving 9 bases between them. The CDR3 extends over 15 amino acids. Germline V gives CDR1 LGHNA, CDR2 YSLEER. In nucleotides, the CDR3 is TGCGCCAGCAGCCAAGATCGAGGGGTCTACAATGAGCAGTTCTTC. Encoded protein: CASSQDRGVYNEQFF.

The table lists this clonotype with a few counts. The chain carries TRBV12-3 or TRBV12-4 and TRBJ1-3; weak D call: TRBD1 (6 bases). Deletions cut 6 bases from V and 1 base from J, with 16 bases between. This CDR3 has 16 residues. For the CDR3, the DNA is TGTGCCAGCAGGTCACAGGGATTGGGGTCTGGAAACACCATATATTTT. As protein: CASRSQGLGSGNTIYF.

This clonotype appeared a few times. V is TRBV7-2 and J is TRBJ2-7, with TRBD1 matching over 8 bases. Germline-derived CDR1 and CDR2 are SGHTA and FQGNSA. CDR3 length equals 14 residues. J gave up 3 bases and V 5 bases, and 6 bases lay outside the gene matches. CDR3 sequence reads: CASSRPTGGYEQYF. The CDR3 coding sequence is TGTGCCAGCAGCAGACCCACAGGGGGCTACGAGCAGTACTTC.

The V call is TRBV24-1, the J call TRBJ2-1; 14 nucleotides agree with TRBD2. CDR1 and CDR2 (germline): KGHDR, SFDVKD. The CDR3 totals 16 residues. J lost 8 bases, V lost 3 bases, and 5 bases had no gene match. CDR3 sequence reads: CATSDPGTSGRYEQFF. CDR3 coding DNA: TGTGCCACCAGTGATCCCGGGACTAGCGGGAGATATGAGCAGTTCTTC.

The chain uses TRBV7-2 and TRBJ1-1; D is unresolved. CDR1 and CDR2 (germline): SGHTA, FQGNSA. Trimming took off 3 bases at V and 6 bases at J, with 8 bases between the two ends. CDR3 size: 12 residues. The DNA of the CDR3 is TGTGCCAGCAGCTTCTTGAGGGCTGAAGCTTTCTTT. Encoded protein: CASSFLRAEAFF.

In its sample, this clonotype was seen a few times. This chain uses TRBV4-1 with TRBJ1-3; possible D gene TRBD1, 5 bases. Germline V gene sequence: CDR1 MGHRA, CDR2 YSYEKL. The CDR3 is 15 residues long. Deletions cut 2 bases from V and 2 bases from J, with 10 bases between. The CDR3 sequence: CASSQPTVTGNTIYF. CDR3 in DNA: TGCGCCAGCAGCCAACCGACAGTCACTGGAAACACCATATATTTT.

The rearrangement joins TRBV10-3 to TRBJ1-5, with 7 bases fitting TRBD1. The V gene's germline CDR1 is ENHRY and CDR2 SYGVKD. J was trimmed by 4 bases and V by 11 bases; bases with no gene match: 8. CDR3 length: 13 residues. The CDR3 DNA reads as TGTGCCCGAGCGGCAGGGGGGAATCAGCCCCAGCATTTT. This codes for CARAAGGNQPQHF.

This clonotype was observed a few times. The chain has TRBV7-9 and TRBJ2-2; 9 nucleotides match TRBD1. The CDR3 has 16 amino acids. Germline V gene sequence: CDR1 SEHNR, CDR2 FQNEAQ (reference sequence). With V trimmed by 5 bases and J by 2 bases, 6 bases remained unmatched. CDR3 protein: CASSLPTGGNTGELFF. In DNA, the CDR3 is TGTGCCAGCAGCCTCCCGACAGGGGGAAACACCGGGGAGCTGTTTTTT.

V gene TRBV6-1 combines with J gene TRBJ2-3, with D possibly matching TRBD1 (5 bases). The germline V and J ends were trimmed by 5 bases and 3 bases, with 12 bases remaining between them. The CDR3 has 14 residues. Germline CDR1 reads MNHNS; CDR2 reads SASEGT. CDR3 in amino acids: CASSTGKPTDTQYF. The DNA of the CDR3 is TGTGCCAGCAGTACAGGCAAACCGACAGATACGCAGTATTTT.

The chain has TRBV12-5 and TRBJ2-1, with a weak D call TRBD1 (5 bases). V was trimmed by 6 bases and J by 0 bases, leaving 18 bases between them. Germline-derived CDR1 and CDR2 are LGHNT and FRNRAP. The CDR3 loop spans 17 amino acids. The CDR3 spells CASGLGPRESSYNEQFF. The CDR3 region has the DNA TGTGCTAGTGGCCTCGGACCCAGGGAAAGCTCCTACAATGAGCAGTTCTTC.

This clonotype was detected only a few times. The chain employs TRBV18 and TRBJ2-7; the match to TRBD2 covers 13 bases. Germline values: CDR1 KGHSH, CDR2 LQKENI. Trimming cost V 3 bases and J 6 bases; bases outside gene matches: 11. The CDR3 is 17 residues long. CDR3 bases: TGTGCCAGCTCACCTGGACTAGCGGGAGTTCGTCCCCTCGAGCAGTACTTC. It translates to CASSPGLAGVRPLEQYF.

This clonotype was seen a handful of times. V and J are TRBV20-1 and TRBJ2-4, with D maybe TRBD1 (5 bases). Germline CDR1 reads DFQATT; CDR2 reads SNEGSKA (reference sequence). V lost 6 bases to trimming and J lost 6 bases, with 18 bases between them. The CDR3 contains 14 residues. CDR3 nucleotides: TGCAGTGCCAGGGTCCTAGAGCCCTTAAACATTCAGTACTTC. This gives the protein CSARVLEPLNIQYF.

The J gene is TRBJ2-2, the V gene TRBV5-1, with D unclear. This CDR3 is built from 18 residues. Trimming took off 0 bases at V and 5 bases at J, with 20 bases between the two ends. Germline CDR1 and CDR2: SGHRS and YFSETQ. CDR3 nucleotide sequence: TGCGCCAGCAGCTTGGCCAATGGCGACGGGCCCGGGACCGGGGAGCTGTTTTTT. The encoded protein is CASSLANGDGPGTGELFF.

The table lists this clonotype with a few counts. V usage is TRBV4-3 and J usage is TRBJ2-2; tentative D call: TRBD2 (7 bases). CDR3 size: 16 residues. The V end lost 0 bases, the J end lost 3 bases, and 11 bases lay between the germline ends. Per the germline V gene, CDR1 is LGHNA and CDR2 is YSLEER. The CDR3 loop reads CASSQDPGGYTGELFF. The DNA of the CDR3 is TGCGCCAGCAGCCAAGATCCGGGGGGCTACACCGGGGAGCTGTTTTTT.